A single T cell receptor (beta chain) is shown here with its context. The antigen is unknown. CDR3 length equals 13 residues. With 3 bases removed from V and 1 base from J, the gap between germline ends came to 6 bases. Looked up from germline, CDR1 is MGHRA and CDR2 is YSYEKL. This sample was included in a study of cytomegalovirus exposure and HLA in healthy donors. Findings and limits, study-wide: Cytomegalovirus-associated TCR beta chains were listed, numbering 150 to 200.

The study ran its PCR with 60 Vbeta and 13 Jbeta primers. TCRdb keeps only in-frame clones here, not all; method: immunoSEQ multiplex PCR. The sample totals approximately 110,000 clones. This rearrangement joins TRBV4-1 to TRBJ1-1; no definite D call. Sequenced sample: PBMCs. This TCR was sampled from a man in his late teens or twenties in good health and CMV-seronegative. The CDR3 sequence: CASSQTRNTEAFF. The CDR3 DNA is TGCGCCAGCAGCCAGACTAGGAACACTGAAGCTTTCTTT.